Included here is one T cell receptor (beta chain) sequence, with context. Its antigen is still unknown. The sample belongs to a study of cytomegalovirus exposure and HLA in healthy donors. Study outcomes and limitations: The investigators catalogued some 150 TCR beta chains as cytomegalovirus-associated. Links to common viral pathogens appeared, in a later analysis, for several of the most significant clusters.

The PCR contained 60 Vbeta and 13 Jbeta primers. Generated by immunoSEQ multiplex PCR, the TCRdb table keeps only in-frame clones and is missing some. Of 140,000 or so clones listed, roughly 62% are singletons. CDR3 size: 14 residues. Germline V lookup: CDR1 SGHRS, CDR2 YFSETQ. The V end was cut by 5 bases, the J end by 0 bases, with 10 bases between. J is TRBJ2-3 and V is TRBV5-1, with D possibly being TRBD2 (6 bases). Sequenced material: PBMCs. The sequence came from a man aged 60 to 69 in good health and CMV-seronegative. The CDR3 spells CASRLTRSTDTQYF. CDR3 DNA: TGCGCCAGCAGATTGACTAGAAGCACAGATACGCAGTATTTT.